This T cell receptor (beta chain) was identified during a study of blood T cell repertoires in COVID-19. Study background: Some COVID-19 samples were acute and others convalescent; all came from the United States, Italy and Spain. In each case, the material was cDNA or gDNA derived from T cells, B-cell-depleted T cells, or PBMCs.

Original analysis: Estimated nucleated cell counts came from reference gene primer amplification. Some clones are missing from TCRdb's copy, which holds only in-frame ones; the method was immunoSEQ multiplex PCR. The DNA gave D and trimming, while V, J and clone size come from that table. Of under 200,000 clones in the sample, about nine tenths were seen once. This CDR3 is 20 amino acids long. Sample: peripheral blood. The chain carries TRBV21-1 and TRBJ1-6. TRBV21-1 is flagged as a pseudogene. This clonotype originated in a woman in her 70s with acute or convalescent COVID-19. The DNA for the CDR3 is TGTGCCAGCAGCAAAGTAGCCAGACCGACCCACTCTAATGTGGATTCACCCCTCCACTTT. Translation: CASSKVARPTHSNVDSPLHF.